This T cell receptor beta chain was retrieved from a study of CD8 T cells in ankylosing spondylitis. Broader study findings: Ankylosing spondylitis blood appeared to carry a characteristic TCR beta motif of roughly 8 highly homologous variants. Reports of some motif variants in reactive arthritis synovial fluid and blood predate this one. The clones that were linked to disease were reported to be significantly enriched in matched synovial fluid samples from ankylosing spondylitis patients.

CDR1 SGHVS and CDR2 FQNEAQ come from the germline V gene. This CDR3 comprises 14 residues. V lost 3 bases, J lost 3 bases, and 5 bases stayed unmatched. This clonotype occurred a few times. The antigen is not known. Each TCR beta library was made by quantitative 5'-RACE that incorporated molecular barcodes. TCRdb re-called the 5' RACE reads with MiXCR, one entry per CDR3 protein. The table shows about 160,000 distinct CDR3 sequences, with around 9.6% occurring only once. The chain carries TRBV7-8 and TRBJ2-7, with 7 nucleotides matching TRBD2. This TCR came from a female donor with ankylosing spondylitis or in good health (not recorded which). What was sequenced was blood, either unsorted or a sorted T cell fraction (not recorded which). The CDR3 region is CASSLGGSYYEQYF. CDR3 sequence (DNA): TGTGCCAGCAGCTTGGGAGGGTCCTACTACGAGCAGTACTTC. The complete variable domain, with remaining parts taken from reference TRBV7-8 and TRBJ2-7, reads GAGVSQSPRYKVAKRGQDVALRCDPISGHVSLFWYQQALGQGPEFLTYFQNEAQLDKSGLPSDRFFAERPEGSVSTLKIQRTQQEDSAVYLCASSLGGSYYEQYFGPGTRLTVT.